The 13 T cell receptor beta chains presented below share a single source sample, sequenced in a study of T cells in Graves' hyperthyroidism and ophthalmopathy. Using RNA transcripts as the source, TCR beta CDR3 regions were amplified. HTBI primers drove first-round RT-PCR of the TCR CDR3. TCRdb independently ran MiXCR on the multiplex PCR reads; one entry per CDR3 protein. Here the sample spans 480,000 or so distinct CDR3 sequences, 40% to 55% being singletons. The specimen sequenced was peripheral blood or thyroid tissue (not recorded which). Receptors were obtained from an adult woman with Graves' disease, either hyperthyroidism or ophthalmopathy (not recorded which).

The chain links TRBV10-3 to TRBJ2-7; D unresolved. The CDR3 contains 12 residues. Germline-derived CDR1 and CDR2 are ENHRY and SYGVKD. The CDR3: CPGSSAGYEQYF. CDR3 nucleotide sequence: TGTCCCGGCAGTTCTGCAGGCTACGAGCAGTACTTC.

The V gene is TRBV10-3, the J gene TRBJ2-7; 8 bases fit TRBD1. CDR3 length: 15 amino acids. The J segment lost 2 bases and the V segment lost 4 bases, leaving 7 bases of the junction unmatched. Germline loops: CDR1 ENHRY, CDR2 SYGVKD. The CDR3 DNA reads TGTGCCATCAGTGTCATACAGGGGGTCGCCTACGAGCAGTACTTC. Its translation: CAISVIQGVAYEQYF.

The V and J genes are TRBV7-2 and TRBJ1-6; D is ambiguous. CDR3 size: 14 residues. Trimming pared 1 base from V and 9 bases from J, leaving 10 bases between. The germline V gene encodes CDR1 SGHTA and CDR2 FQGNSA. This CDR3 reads CASSLEYRGSPLHF. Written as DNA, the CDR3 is TGTGCCAGCAGCTTAGAGTACCGGGGTTCACCCCTCCACTTT.

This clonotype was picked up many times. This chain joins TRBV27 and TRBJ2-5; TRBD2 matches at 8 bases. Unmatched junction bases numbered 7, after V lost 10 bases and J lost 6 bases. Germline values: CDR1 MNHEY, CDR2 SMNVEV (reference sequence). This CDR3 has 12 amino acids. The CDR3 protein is CATSTGGKTQYF. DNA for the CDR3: TGTGCCACCTCGACGGGAGGGAAGACCCAGTACTTC.

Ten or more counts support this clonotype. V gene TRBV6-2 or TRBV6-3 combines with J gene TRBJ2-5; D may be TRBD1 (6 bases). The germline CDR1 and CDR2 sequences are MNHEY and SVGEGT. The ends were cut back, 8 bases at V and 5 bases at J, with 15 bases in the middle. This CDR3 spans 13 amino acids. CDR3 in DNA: TGTGCCAGCGCCCAGGAAAGGGGGGAGACCCAGTACTTC. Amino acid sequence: CASAQERGETQYF.

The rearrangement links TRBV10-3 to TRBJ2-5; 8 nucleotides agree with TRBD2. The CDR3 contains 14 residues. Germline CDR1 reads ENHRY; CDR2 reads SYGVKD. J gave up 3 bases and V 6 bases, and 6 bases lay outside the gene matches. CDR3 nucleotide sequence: TGTGCCATCAGGGCGACTAGCGAAAAAGAGACCCAGTACTTC. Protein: CAIRATSEKETQYF.

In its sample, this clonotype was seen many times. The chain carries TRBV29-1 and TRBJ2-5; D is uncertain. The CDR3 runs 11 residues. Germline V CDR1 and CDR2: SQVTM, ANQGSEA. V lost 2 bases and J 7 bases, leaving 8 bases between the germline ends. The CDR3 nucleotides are TGCAGCGTTGAAAAAGAATCGACCCAGTACTTC. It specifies CSVEKESTQYF.

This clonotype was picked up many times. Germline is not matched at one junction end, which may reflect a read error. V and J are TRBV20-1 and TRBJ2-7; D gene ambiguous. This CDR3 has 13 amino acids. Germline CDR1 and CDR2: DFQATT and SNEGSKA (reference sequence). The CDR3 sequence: CSASRTSSNEQYF. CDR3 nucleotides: TGCAGTGCTAGTAGGACCTCCTCCAACGAGCAGTACTTC.

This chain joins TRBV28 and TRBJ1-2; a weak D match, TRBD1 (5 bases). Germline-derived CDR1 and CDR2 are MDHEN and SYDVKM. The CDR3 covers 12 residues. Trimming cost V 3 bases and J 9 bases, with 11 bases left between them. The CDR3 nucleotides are TGTGCCAGCAGTTTGCGGACGGACAGCTACACCTTC. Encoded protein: CASSLRTDSYTF.

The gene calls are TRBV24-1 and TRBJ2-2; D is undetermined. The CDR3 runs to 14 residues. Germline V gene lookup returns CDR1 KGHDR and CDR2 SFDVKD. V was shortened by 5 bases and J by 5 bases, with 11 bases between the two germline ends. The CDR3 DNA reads TGTGCCACCAGTGCTAGACGTAGAACCGGGGAGCTGTTTTTT. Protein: CATSARRRTGELFF.

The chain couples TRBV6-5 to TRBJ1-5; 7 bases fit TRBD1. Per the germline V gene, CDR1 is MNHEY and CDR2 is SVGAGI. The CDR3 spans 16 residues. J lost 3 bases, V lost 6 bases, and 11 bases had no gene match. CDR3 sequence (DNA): TGTGCCAGCAGACTAGGACAGGAGGGATTCAATCAGCCCCAGCATTTT. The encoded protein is CASRLGQEGFNQPQHF.

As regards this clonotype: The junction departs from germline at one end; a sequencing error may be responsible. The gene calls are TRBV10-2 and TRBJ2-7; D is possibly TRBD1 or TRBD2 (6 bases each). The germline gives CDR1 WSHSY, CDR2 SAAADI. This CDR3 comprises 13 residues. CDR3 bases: TGCGCCAGCAGGGAGGGGACATCGGGTGAGCAGTGCTTC. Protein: CASREGTSGEQCF.

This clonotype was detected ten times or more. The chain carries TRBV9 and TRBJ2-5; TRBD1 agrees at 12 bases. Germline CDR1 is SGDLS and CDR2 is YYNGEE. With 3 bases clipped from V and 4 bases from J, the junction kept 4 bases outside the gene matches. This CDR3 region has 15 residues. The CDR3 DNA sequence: TGTGCCAGCAGCGGCGGGACAGGGGGCGTAGAGACCCAGTACTTC. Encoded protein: CASSGGTGGVETQYF.